This T cell receptor beta chain was recorded in a study of blood T cell repertoires in COVID-19. Across the whole study: T cells, B-cell-depleted T cells, or PBMCs supplied cDNA or gDNA.

Original data processing: It was from reference gene primer amplification that nucleated cell counts were estimated. Assay: immunoSEQ multiplex PCR; the TCRdb copy retains only in-frame clones and omits some. Clonal size and the V and J genes are those of that table, whereas D and trimming came from the DNA. The table lists fewer than 350,000 clones, approximately 90% of them singletons. As to this clone: Compared with germline, one end of the junction differs, possibly owing to a read error.

The CDR3 length is 17 residues. In germline, CDR1 is MDHEN, CDR2 SYDVKM. The receptor was isolated from a woman in her fifties or sixties in a cohort exposed to, infected with or recovered from COVID-19 (not recorded which). What was sequenced was PBMCs or T cells enriched from blood (not recorded which). This chain connects TRBV28 to TRBJ2-1; D is perhaps TRBD2 (6 bases). CDR3 sequence: CASSLSGGSGEHNEQFF. CDR3 nucleotide sequence: TGTGCCAGCAGCTTATCAGGCGGTTCGGGGGAACACAATGAGCAGTTCTTC. The full variable domain, completed using reference TRBV28 and TRBJ2-1, is DVKVTQSSRYLVKRTGEKVFLECVQDMDHENMFWYRQDPGLGLRLIYFSYDVKMKEKGDIPEGYSVSREKKERFSLILESASTNQTSMYLCASSLSGGSGEHNEQFFGPGTRLTVL.